This T cell receptor (beta chain) was sequenced during a study of blood T cell repertoires in COVID-19. Study information: Sample material is recorded as cDNA or gDNA derived from T cells, B-cell-depleted T cells, or PBMCs.

In the original workflow: By means of reference gene primer amplification, nucleated cell counts were estimated. This table comes from immunoSEQ multiplex PCR, and its TCRdb copy is limited to in-frame clones, with some not included. V, J and clone size reflect that table, while D and trimming were determined from the DNA. The table records some 250,000 clones, 70% to 85% of them present only once. This CDR3 comprises 14 residues. Trimming removed 3 bases from V and 4 bases from J, with 13 bases in between. Per the germline V gene, CDR1 is SGHRS and CDR2 is YFSETQ. This clonotype was obtained from a woman of 80 years or more with acute or convalescent COVID-19. Sequenced material: peripheral blood. The chain couples TRBV5-1 to TRBJ2-5, with D perhaps TRBD1 (6 bases). The chain's CDR3 is CASSSQGLRETQYF. CDR3 in DNA: TGCGCCAGCAGCTCACAGGGCCTTAGAGAGACCCAGTACTTC. Together with reference TRBV5-1 and TRBJ2-5, the CDR3 gives the full variable domain: KAGVTQTPRYLIKTRGQQVTLSCSPISGHRSVSWYQQTPGQGLQFLFEYFSETQRNKGNFPGRFSGRQFSNSRSEMNVSTLELGDSALYLCASSSQGLRETQYFGPGTRLLVL.